The clone carrying this T cell receptor (beta chain) was counted only a few times. What it binds is not known. This entry belongs to a study of T-cell reconstitution after alpha-beta-depleted transplantation in children. Regarding the study as a whole: By one year post-transplant, T-cell counts and diversity largely arose from T cells that were newly produced. As was reported, about two months after transplant, alpha-beta T cells came from several hundred expanded graft clones. Some patients' high day-60 TCRbeta diversity was traced to surviving recipient T cells and thymic progenitors.

Unique molecular identifiers were incorporated during preparation of the TCRbeta library. MiXCR, applied by TCRdb to the PCR reads, yields one record per CDR3 protein. The sample shows hundreds of thousands of distinct CDR3 sequences, 6% to 10% of them seen only once. The receptor comes from a female patient between 2 and 10 years old who had a stem cell transplant for Fanconi anemia, so the T cells may come from the graft donor. The sample consisted of peripheral blood, taken 360 days after TCRalphabeta/CD19-depleted stem cell transplant.

The CDR3 spells CASSRGLAGTYNEQFF. The CDR3 DNA reads TGTGCCAGCAGCCGGGGACTAGCGGGGACCTACAATGAGCAGTTCTTC. V gene TRBV11-3 combines with J gene TRBJ2-1; TRBD2 aligns across 13 bases. CDR1 SGHNT and CDR2 YENEEA come from the germline V gene. V gave up 5 bases and J gave up 2 bases; unmatched junction bases: 3. This CDR3 is built from 16 residues.